This T cell receptor (beta chain) is drawn from a study of T cell repertoires in cytomegalovirus infection. Study background: Matching HLA type, along with CMV infection, was indicated by public TCR beta signatures. Whole-study results and caveats: Cumulative frequency (of public TCR beta family members) identified carriers of CMV plus the relevant HLA. Ex vivo, HLA-C-restricted CMV-specific TCR beta clonotypes prevailed over the rest of the response.

Each CDR3 protein gets one entry after TCRdb re-called the reads with MiXCR. The sample includes around 110,000 distinct CDR3 sequences, roughly a tenth of them seen just once. This clonotype was counted many times. The target antigen is unknown. The CDR3 sequence is 14 residues long. V gave up 6 bases and J gave up 0 bases, with 10 bases separating them. Germline values: CDR1 MNHNS, CDR2 SASEGT. The gene calls are TRBV6-1 and TRBJ2-3; unclear D gene. The sequenced material came from PBMCs, sequenced either directly or after in vitro stimulation (not recorded which). The receptor comes from a human donor in good health (CMV status not recorded). Some clones in this sample may be carry-over from other donors' samples. The CDR3 sequence is CASSRGTSTDTQYF. The CDR3 DNA reads as TGTGCCAGCAGCCGAGGTACTAGCACAGATACGCAGTATTTT.